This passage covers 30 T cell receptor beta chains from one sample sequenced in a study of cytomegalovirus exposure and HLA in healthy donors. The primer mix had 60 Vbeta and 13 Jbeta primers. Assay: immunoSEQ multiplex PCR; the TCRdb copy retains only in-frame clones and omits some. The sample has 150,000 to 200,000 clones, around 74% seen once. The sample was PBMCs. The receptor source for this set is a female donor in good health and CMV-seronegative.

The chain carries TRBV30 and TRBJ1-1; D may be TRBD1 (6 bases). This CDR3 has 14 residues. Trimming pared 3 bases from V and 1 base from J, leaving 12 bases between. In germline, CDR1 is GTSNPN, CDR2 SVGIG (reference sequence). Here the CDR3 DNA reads TGTGCCTGGAGCCACAGGGCGTCGAACACTGAAGCTTTCTTT. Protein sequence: CAWSHRASNTEAFF.

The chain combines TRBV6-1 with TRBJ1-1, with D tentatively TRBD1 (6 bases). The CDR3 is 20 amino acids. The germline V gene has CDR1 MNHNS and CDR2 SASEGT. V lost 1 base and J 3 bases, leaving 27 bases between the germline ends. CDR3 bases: TGTGCCAGCAGTGAAGAATGGTATCAGGGGAAGGTCGGTTCGGACACTGAAGCTTTCTTT. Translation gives CASSEEWYQGKVGSDTEAFF.

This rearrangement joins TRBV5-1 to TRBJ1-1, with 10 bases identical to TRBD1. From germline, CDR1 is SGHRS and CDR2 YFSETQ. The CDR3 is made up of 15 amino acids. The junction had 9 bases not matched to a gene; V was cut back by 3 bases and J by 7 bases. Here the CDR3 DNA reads TGCGCCAGCAGCTACCCGACAGGGGGCGTCGATGAAGCTTTCTTT. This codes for CASSYPTGGVDEAFF.

CDR3 DNA sequence: TGTGCCAGCAGTTACTCCGCTAGCGGCTACAATGAGCAGTTCTTC. Encoded protein: CASSYSASGYNEQFF. This chain links TRBV6-5 with TRBJ2-1; TRBD2 matches 7 bases. The CDR3 runs 15 residues. Germline V gene lookup returns CDR1 MNHEY and CDR2 SVGAGI. V shed 0 bases and J 3 bases; nucleotides not matched to a gene: 2.

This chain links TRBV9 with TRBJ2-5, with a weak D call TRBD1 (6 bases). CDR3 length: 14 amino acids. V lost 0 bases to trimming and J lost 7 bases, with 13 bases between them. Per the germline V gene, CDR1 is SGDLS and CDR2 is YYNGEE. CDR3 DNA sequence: TGTGCCAGCAGCGTAGTTATGGAAGGGGGGACCCAGTACTTC. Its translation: CASSVVMEGGTQYF.

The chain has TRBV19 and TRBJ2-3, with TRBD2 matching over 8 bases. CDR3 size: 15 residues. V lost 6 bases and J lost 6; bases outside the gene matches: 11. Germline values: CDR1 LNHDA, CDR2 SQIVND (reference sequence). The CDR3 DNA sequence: TGTGCCAGTAGCCCATACGGGGGGGCCGGGGATACGCAGTATTTT. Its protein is CASSPYGGAGDTQYF.

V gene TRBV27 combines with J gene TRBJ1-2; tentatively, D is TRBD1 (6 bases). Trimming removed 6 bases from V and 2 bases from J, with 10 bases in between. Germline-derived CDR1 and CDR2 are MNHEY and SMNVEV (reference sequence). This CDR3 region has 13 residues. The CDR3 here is CASSGQPNYGYTF. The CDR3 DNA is TGTGCCAGCAGCGGACAGCCGAACTATGGCTACACCTTC.

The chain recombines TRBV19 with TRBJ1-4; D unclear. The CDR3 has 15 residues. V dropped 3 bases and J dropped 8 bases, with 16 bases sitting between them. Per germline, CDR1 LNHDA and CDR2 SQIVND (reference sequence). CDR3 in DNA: TGTGCCAGTAGTATCGGCGGTCAGTCGATAGAAAAACTGTTTTTT. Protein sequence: CASSIGGQSIEKLFF.

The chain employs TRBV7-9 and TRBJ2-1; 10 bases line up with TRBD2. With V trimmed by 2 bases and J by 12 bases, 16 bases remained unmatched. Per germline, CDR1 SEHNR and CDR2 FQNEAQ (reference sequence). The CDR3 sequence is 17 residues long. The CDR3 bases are TGTGCCAGCAGCTTAAGAGGATTTGGGCTAGCGGGGGAATGGCAGTTCTTC. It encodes CASSLRGFGLAGEWQFF.

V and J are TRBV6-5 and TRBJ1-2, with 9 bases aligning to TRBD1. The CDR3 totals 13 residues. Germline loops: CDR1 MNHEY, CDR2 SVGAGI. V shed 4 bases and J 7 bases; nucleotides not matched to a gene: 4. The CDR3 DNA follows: TGTGCCAGCAGTTGGGACAGGGTGGCTGGCTACACCTTC. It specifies CASSWDRVAGYTF.

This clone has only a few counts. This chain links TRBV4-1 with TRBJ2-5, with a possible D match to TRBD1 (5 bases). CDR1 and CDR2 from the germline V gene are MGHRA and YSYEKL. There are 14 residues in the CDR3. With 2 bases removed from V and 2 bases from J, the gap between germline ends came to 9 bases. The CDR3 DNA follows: TGCGCCAGCAGCCAAAGACAGCTACAAGAGACCCAGTACTTC. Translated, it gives CASSQRQLQETQYF.

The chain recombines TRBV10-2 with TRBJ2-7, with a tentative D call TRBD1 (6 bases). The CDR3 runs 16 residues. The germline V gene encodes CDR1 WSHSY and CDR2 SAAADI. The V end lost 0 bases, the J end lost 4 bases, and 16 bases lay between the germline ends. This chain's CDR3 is CASSESRQGRVYEQYF. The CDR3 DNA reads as TGCGCCAGCAGTGAGTCGCGGCAGGGGCGGGTATACGAGCAGTACTTC.

CDR3 bases: TGTGCCAGCAGCCCGGGACAGGGGGTTTTGTGGCTGTTTTTT. Protein: CASSPGQGVLWLFF. V gene TRBV7-9 combines with J gene TRBJ1-4, with 11 bases identical to TRBD1. V lost 5 bases and J lost 14; bases outside the gene matches: 10. CDR1 is SEHNR, CDR2 FQNEAQ, per germline (reference sequence). The CDR3 length is 14 residues.

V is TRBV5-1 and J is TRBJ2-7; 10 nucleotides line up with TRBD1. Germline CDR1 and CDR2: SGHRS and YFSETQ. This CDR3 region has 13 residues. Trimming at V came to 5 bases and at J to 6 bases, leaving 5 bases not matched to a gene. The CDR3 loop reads CASRPGQGSEQYF. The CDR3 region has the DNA TGCGCCAGCAGGCCGGGACAGGGGAGCGAGCAGTACTTC.

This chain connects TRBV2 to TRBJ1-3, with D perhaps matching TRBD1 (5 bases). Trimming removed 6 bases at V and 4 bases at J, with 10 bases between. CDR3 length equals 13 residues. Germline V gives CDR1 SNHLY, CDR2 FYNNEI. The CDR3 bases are TGTGCCAGCAGGGGGACTCCGGGAAACACCATATATTTT. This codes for CASRGTPGNTIYF.

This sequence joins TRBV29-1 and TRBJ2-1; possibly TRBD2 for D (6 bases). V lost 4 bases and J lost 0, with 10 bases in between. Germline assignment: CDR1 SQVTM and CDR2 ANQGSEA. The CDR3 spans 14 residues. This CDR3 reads CSVAGLNSYNEQFF. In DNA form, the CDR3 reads TGCAGCGTTGCGGGACTCAACTCCTACAATGAGCAGTTCTTC.

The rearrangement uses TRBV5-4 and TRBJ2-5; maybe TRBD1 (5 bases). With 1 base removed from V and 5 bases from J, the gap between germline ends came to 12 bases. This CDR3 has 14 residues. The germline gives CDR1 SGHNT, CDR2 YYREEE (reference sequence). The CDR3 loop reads CASSLPQVLETQYF. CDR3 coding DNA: TGTGCCAGCAGCTTGCCACAGGTTCTGGAGACCCAGTACTTC.

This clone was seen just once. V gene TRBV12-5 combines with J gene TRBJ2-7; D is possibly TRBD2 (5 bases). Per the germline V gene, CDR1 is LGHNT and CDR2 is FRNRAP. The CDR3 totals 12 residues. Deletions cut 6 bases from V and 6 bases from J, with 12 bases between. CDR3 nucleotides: TGTGCTAGTGGCCAAGACTACTCCGAGCAGTACTTC. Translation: CASGQDYSEQYF.

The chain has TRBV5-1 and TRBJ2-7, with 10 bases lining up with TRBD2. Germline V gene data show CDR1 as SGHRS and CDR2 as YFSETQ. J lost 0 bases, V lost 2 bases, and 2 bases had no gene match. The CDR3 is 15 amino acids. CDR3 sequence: CASSLGLADSYEQYF. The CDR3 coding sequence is TGCGCCAGCAGCTTAGGACTAGCGGACTCCTACGAGCAGTACTTC.

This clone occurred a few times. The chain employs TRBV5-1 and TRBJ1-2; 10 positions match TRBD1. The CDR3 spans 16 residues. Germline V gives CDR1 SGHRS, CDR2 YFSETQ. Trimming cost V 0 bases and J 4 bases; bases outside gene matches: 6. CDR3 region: CASSLGDRGPFYGYTF. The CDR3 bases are TGCGCCAGCAGCTTGGGGGACAGGGGCCCTTTCTATGGCTACACCTTC.

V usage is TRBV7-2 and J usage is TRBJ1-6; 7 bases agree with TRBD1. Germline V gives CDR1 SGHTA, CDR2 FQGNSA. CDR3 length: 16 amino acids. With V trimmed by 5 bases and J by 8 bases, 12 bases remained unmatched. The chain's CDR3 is CASSVHRGKGDSPLHF. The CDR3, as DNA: TGTGCCAGCAGCGTCCACAGGGGAAAGGGCGATTCACCCCTCCACTTT.

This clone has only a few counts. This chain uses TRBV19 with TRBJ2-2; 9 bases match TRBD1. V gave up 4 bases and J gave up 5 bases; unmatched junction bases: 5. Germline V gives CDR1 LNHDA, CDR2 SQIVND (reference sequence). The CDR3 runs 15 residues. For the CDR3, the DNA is TGTGCCAGTAGTAGAACAGGGGGCAGTACCGGGGAGCTGTTTTTT. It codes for CASSRTGGSTGELFF.

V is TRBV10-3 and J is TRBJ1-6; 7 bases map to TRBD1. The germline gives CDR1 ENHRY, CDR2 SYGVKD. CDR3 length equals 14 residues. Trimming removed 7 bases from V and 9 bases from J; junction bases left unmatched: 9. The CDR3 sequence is CAINNRDSGSPLHF. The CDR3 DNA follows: TGTGCCATCAACAACCGGGACAGTGGTTCACCCCTCCACTTT.

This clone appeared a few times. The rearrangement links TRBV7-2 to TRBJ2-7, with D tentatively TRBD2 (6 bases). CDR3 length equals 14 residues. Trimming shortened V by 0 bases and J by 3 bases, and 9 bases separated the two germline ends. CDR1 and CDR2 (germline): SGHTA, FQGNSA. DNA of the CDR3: TGTGCCAGCAGCTTAGCCGGGAGTTACTACGAGCAGTACTTC. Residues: CASSLAGSYYEQYF.

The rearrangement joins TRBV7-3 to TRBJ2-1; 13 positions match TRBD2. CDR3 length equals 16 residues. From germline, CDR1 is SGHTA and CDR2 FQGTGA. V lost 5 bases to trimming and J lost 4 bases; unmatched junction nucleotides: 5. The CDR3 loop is CASSVPGLAGYNEQFF. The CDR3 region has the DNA TGTGCCAGCAGCGTCCCGGGACTAGCGGGGTACAATGAGCAGTTCTTC.

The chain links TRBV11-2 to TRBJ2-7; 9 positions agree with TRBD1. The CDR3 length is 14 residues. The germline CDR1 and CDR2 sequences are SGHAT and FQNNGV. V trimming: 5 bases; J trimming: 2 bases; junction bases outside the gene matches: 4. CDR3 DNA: TGTGCCAGCAGCCCTGGGACAGGGACCTACGAGCAGTACTTC. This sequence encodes CASSPGTGTYEQYF.

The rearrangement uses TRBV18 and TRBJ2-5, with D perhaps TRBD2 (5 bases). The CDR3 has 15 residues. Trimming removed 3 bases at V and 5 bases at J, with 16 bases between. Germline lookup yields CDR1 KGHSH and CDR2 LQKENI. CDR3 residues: CASSPSDGIRETQYF. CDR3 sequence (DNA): TGTGCCAGCTCACCCTCGGACGGGATAAGGGAGACCCAGTACTTC.

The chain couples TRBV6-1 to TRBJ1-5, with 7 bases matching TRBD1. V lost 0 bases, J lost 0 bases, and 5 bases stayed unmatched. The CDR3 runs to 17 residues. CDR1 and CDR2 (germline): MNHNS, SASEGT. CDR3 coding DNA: TGTGCCAGCAGTGAAGCGAGACAGGGTACTAGCAATCAGCCCCAGCATTTT. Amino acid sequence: CASSEARQGTSNQPQHF.

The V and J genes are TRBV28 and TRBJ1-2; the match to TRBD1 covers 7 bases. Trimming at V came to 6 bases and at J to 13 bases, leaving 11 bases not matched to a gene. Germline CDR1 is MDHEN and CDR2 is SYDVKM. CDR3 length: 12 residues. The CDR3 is CASSRYPGQTTF. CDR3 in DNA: TGTGCCAGCAGCCGCTATCCGGGACAGACCACCTTC.

CDR3 DNA: TGTGCCAGCTCACCAGAAAGGCGGGAGACCCAGTACTTC. As protein: CASSPERRETQYF. This sequence joins TRBV18 and TRBJ2-5; D is uncertain. This CDR3 contains 13 residues. Germline CDR1 is KGHSH and CDR2 is LQKENI. Trimming stripped 2 bases from V and 5 bases from J, with 9 bases between.